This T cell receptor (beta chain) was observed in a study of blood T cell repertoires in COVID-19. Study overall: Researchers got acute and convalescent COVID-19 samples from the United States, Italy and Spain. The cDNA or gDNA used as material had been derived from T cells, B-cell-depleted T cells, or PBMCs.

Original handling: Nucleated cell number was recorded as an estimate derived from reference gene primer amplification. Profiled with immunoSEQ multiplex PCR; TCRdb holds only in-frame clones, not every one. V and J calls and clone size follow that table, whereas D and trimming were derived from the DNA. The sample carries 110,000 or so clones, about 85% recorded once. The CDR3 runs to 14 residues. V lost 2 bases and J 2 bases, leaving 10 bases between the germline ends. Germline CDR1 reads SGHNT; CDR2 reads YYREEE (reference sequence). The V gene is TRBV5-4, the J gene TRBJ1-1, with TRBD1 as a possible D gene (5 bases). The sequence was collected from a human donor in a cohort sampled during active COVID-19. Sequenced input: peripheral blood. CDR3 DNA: TGTGCCAGCAGCTTTACCGGACACAACACTGAAGCTTTCTTT. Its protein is CASSFTGHNTEAFF.